One and the same sample provided the 2 T cell receptor beta chains below, sequenced in a study of human T cells and chemical hapten exposure. Time point specified: patch test 1, 2 weeks after DPC sensitization. Noted treatment: therapeutic diphenylcyclopropenone sensitization with weekly scalp DPC. TCRdb reanalysed the RACE reads using MiXCR and keeps one entry per CDR3 protein. This sample yields around 160,000 distinct CDR3 sequences, of which approximately 14% are seen a single time; less than 2% belongs to the top ten. The sample in question was whole blood, obtained in connection with sensitization to the hapten diphenylcyclopropenone (DPC). All receptors come from a woman in her twenties or thirties with alopecia areata. Some clones in this sample may be carry-over from other donors' samples.

This rearrangement joins TRBV19 to TRBJ1-5; 7 bases map to TRBD1. V trimming: 11 bases; J trimming: 0 bases; junction bases outside the gene matches: 7. Germline loops: CDR1 LNHDA, CDR2 SQIVND (reference sequence). This CDR3 is built from 14 residues. The CDR3 loop reads CAAGGTVSNQPQHF. The CDR3 nucleotides are TGTGCCGCCGGGGGGACAGTTAGCAATCAGCCCCAGCATTTT.

This clonotype was seen ten or more times. The chain recombines TRBV5-1 with TRBJ2-1, with 7 bases matching TRBD2. The V segment lost 0 bases and the J segment 6 bases; nucleotides outside the gene matches: 9. CDR1 and CDR2 from the germline V gene are SGHRS and YFSETQ. CDR3 length: 16 amino acids. DNA of the CDR3: TGCGCCAGCAGCTTGGCCCGGCTAGCGGAAACCAATGAGCAGTTCTTC. Translation: CASSLARLAETNEQFF.